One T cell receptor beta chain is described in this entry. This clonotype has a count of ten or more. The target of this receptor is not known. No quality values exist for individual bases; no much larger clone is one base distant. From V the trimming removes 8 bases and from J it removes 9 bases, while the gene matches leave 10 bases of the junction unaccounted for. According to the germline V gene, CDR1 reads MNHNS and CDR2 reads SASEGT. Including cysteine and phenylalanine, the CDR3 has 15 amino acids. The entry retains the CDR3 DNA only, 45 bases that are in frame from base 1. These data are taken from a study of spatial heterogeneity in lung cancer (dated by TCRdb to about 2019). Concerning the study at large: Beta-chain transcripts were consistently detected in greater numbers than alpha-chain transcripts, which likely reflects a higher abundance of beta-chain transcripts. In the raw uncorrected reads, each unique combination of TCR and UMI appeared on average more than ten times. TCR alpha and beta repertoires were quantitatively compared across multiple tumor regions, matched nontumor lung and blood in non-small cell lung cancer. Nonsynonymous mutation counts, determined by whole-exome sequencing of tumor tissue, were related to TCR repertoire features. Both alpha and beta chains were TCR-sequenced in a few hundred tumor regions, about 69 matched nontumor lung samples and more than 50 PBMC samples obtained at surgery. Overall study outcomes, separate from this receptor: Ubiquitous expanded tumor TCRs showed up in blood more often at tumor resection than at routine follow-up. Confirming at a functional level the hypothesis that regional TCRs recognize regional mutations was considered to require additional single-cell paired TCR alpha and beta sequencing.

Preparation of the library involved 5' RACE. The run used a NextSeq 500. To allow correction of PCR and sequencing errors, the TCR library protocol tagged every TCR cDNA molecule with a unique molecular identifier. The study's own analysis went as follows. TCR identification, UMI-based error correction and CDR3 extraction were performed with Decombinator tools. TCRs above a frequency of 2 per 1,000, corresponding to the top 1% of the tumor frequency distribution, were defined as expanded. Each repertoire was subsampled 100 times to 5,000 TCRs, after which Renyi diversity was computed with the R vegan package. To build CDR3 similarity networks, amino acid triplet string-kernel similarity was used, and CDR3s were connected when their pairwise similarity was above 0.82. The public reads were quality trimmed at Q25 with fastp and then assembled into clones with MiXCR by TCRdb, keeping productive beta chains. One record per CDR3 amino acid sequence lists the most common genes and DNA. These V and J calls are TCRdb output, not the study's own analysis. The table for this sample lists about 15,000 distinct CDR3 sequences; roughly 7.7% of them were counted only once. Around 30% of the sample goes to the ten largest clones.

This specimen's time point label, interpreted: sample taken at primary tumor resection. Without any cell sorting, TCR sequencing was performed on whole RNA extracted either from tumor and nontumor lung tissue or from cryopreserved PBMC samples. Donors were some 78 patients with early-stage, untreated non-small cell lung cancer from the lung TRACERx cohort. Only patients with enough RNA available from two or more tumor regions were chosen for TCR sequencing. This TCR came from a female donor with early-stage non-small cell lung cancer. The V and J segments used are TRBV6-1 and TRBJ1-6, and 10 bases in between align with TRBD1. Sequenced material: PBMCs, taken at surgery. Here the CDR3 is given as CASYPKTGGSSPLHF. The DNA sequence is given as TGTGCCAGCTACCCCAAGACAGGGGGCAGTTCACCCCTCCACTTT.